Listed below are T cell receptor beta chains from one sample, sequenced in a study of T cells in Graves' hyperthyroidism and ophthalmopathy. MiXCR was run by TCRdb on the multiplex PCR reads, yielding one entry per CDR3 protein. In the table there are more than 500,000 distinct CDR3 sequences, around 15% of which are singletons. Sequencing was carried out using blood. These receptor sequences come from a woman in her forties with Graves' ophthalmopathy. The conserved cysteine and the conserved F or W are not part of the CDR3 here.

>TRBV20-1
SVTQGAGTEAF
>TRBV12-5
ASGLTFPGQLRHGYT
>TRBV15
ATSRVRDSPYEQY
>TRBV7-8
ASSLGTRGVNNSPLH
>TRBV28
ASSHGTEGTEAF
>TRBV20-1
SAREGTRLAGGPRPEQY
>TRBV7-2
ASSLITGENTEAF
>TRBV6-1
ASSGLRRGEREGTQY
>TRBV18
ASSPPTSLHEQY
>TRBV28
ASSTPRTADSPLH
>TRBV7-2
ASSIQRGGELF
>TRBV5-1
ASSRGQSGNTIY
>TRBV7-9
ASSLMEMYQETQY
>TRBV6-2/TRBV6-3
ASSNPVPGELF
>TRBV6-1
ASSETPGHASDGYT
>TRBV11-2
ASSLGLSPGRETQY
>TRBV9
ASSASRPNTIYGYT
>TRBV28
ASSLAGAYEQY
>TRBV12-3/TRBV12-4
ASSPTGQYSTEAF
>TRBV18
ASSPGRYEQY
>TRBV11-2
ASSSTFGQGSFYT
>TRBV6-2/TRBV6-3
ASSTTSPVPYEQY
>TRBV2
ASRGDREAKNIQY
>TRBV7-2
ASSLVAGQERETQY
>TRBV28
ASSLYRSHYGYT
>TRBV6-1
ASGMEGAGGYT
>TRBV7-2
ASSFAGTNTGELF
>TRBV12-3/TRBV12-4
ASSPDGVLDRGYT
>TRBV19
ASTGTGSSYSPLH
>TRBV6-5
ASSYGTGETQY
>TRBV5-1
ASSLEGSNQPQH
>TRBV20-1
SARETGGREQY
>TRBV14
ASSHQNSYYEQY
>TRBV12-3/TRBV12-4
ASSPDGEDYEQY
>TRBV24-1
ATSDLRESGELF
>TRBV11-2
ASSSRLNYGYT
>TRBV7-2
ASSPDTGYGYT
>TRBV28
ASSFQSAGFTGELF
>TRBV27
ASSQGRMSYEQY
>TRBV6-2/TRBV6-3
ASSYRTHSGDNTGELF
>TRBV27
ASTHGETQY
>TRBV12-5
ASGLVGGANNEQF
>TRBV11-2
ASSASADQSQH
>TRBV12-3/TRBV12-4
ASSPRGTSSGNTIY
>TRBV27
ASSFGQGALYEQY
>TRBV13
ASSFIITGYGYT
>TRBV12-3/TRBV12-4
ASSPHRGTEAF
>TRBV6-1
ASRKEGAGNQPQH
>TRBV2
ASSETGQGQPQH
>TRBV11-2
ASSLDMWNSGLEQY
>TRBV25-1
ASSEIGKYEQY
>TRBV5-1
ASSLEGGPYEQY
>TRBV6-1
ASSETVGGGRETQY